This TCR beta chain was captured by sequencing in a study of blood T cell repertoires in COVID-19. Data came from immunoSEQ multiplex PCR; TCRdb stores just in-frame clones and leaves some out. The data contain hundreds of thousands of clones, about 90% of them singletons. V lost 0 bases, J lost 3 bases, and 11 bases lay in between. The CDR3 runs to 15 residues. CDR1 and CDR2 from the germline V gene are MNHEY and SVGAGI. This chain links TRBV6-5 with TRBJ1-1; a weak D match, TRBD1 (5 bases). The material sequenced was peripheral blood. The sequence came from a woman between 25 and 40 years old with COVID-19, enrolled during active disease. The CDR3 coding sequence is TGTGCCAGCAGTTACTCGTCGGCGGGGGACACTGAAGCTTTCTTT. Protein product: CASSYSSAGDTEAFF.